Here is one T cell receptor (beta chain) with its context. The CDR3 is made up of 12 amino acids. Deletions cut 5 bases from V and 3 bases from J, with 5 bases between. The data originate from a study of patients and donors after allogeneic stem cell transplantation. TCRdb re-analysed the RT-PCR reads in MiXCR, keeping a single row per CDR3 protein. This table has around 70,000 distinct CDR3 sequences, roughly 29% appearing once. The clonotype comes from a human donor who was either an allogeneic HSCT recipient or a stem cell or donor lymphocyte infusion donor (not recorded which). It is not recorded whose cells these are; they may come from a transplant donor. Sequencing was performed on blood, either unsorted or a sorted T cell fraction (not recorded which). J is TRBJ2-1 and V is TRBV12-3 or TRBV12-4; no definite D call. CDR3 nucleotide sequence: TGTGCCAGCAGTGAGTTCTACAATGAGCAGTTCTTC. This gives the protein CASSEFYNEQFF.